This T cell receptor beta chain came from a study of blood T cells in healthy people across ages. Germline values: CDR1 LGHNT, CDR2 FRNRAP. With V trimmed by 6 bases and J by 2 bases, 13 bases remained unmatched. This CDR3 contains 16 residues. A second PCR, run for about 6 to 12 cycles, used a sample-barcoded 5' primer plus a J-beta primer mix. Carrying 12 random nucleotides, a template-switch adaptor labeled each individual cDNA molecule. MiXCR, applied by TCRdb to the 5' RACE reads, yields one record per CDR3 protein. The sample lists roughly 800,000 distinct CDR3 sequences, 58% seen once, with 22% in the top ten.

This chain uses TRBV12-5 with TRBJ2-7; 7 bases match TRBD1. Input material: blood. The TCR sequence derives from a man aged 25-45 years in good health. The CDR3 spells CASGPRQGSSAYEQYF. Written as DNA, the CDR3 is TGTGCTAGTGGCCCTCGACAGGGCTCCTCTGCCTACGAGCAGTACTTC. Combining the CDR3 with reference TRBV12-5 and TRBJ2-7 gives the whole variable domain DARVTQTPRHKVTEMGQEVTMRCQPILGHNTVFWYRQTMMQGLELLAYFRNRAPLDDSGMPKDRFSAEMPDATLATLKIQPSEPRDSAVYFCASGPRQGSSAYEQYFGPGTRLTVT.